This is a list of T cell receptor beta chains from one sample in a study of T cells in localized non-small cell lung cancer. This table comes from immunoSEQ multiplex PCR, and its TCRdb copy is limited to in-frame clones, with some not included. Of a few thousand clones listed, over 25% are singletons. Source: lung tumor tissue, taken before any cancer treatment. Receptor source: a female donor at least 60 years old with stage II squamous cell lung carcinoma. Each CDR3 is given with its conserved first and last residue. The D gene is left open where the match is weak. Expanded clones are given a class, and other clones once, few, many or no size at all.

d_gene	v_gene	j_gene	abundance	CDR3nt	CDR3aa
NA	TRBV5-1	TRBJ2-5	few	TGCGCCAGCAGCCGGGACACGCCGAGGGAGACCCAGTACTTC	CASSRDTPRETQYF
NA	TRBV1	TRBJ2-1	NA	TGCGCCAGCAGCCAAGAGAGGTTTGACGGTCGTCAGCAGTTCTTC	CASSQERFDGRQQFF
NA	TRBV11-3	TRBJ2-3	NA	TGTGCCAGCAGCTTTAGGGGACGTAGGACAGATACGCAGTATTTT	CASSFRGRRTDTQYF
TRBD1	TRBV6-8	TRBJ1-6	few	TGTGCCATCGGGGGACAGAGGAATTCACCCCTCCACTTT	CAIGGQRNSPLHF
NA	TRBV18	TRBJ2-1	NA	TGTGCCAGCTCAAAAGGGTCCTACAATGAGCAGTTCTTC	CASSKGSYNEQFF
NA	TRBV6-8	TRBJ1-6	few	TGTGCCAGCAGTCCCCAGCCGGGACGGAGGATAGCCCTCCACTTT	CASSPQPGRRIALHF
TRBD1	TRBV23-1	TRBJ1-1	NA	TGCGCCAGCAGCTTTCTGGACAGGGGGAACACTGAAGCTTTCTTT	CASSFLDRGNTEAFF
TRBD1	TRBV5-1	TRBJ2-7	NA	TGCGCCAGCAGCACGGGACAGCGAGCCTACGAGCAGTACTTC	CASSTGQRAYEQYF
NA	TRBV19	TRBJ1-2	few	TGTGCCAGTAGTGGCCGACAGACAAGAAACTATGGCTACACCTTC	CASSGRQTRNYGYTF
TRBD2	TRBV11-3	TRBJ2-5	few	TGTGCCAGCAGCTCCGCGGGGGGCGGGGAGACCCAGTACTTC	CASSSAGGGETQYF
NA	TRBV6-8	TRBJ2-5	NA	TGTGCCAGCAGTTACGAAGGGAGGAGGGAGACCCAGTACTTC	CASSYEGRRETQYF
NA	TRBV5-1	TRBJ1-2	NA	TGCGCCAGCAGCTTGGCAGGGGAGTTCTATGGCTACACCTTC	CASSLAGEFYGYTF
NA	TRBV6-7	TRBJ2-7	NA	TGTGCCAGCAACGCTGGACAGTACTCCTACGAGCAGTACTTC	CASNAGQYSYEQYF
TRBD2	TRBV14	TRBJ2-1	NA	TGTGCCAGCAGCCAAGATCCCACGGGGGGTTACAATGAGCAGTTCTTC	CASSQDPTGGYNEQFF
NA	TRBV7-2	TRBJ2-7	medium-sized	TGTGCCAGCAGCTCCCGGACCTCCTACGAGCAGTACTTC	CASSSRTSYEQYF
TRBD1	TRBV23-1	TRBJ1-2	NA	TGCGCCAGCAGTCAATCTGGGGGACAGGGGGACTATGGCTACACCTTC	CASSQSGGQGDYGYTF
NA	TRBV11-3	TRBJ2-5	few	TGTGCCAGCAGCTGGGATCGGGGTAGCCAAGAGACCCAGTACTTC	CASSWDRGSQETQYF
NA	TRBV9	TRBJ2-1	few	TGTGCCAGCAGCGTAGATATGACAGGATATGAGCAGTTCTTC	CASSVDMTGYEQFF
NA	TRBV6-1	TRBJ1-4	NA	TGTGCCAGCAGTGAAGACGGGGGAGGGGCTAAGGAAAAACTGTTTTTT	CASSEDGGGAKEKLFF
NA	TRBV18	TRBJ1-1	few	TGTGCCAGCTCATCAACAGTGAACACTGAAGCTTTCTTT	CASSSTVNTEAFF
TRBD1	TRBV18	TRBJ1-5	once	TGTGCCAGCTCCTTCAGGACCCGGGACAGGGGGGTGAGCAATCAGCCCCAGCATTTT	CASSFRTRDRGVSNQPQHF
NA	TRBV11-3	TRBJ1-3	NA	TGTGCCAGCAGCTTGAATGGGGCTGGAAACACCATATATTTT	CASSLNGAGNTIYF
NA	TRBV4-1	TRBJ2-1	few	TGCGCCAGCAGCCAAGAGCGAGGGTCGGGGCCCTACAATGAGCAGTTCTTC	CASSQERGSGPYNEQFF
NA	TRBV6-8	TRBJ1-3	NA	TGTGCCAGCAGTTATGGTGGAAACACCATATATTTT	CASSYGGNTIYF
NA	TRBV11-3	TRBJ1-4	few	TGTGCCAGCAGCTTGGAGGGGTCAACTAATGAAAAACTGTTTTTT	CASSLEGSTNEKLFF
NA	TRBV9	TRBJ2-3	few	TGTGCCAGCAGCGTAGGAGGGACCAATACGCAGTATTTT	CASSVGGTNTQYF
NA	TRBV28	TRBJ1-6	few	TGTGCCAGCAGTTTTAGGAGCTATAATTCACCCCTCCACTTT	CASSFRSYNSPLHF
NA	TRBV11-3	TRBJ1-6	medium-sized	TGTGCCAGCAGCGGCGGACAGACCAATTCACCCCTCCACTTT	CASSGGQTNSPLHF
NA	TRBV11-3	TRBJ1-1	few	TGTGCCAGCAGCTTGTACTTGGTGAACACTGAAGCTTTCTTT	CASSLYLVNTEAFF
NA	TRBV11-3	TRBJ2-7	NA	TGTGCCAGCAGCTTAGATGTTTGGGCAGGCTACGAGCAGTACTTC	CASSLDVWAGYEQYF
TRBD1	TRBV6-8	TRBJ1-2	medium-sized	TGTGCCAGCAGTCCCCAAACCGCTCCGGGACAGACATATGGCTACACCTTC	CASSPQTAPGQTYGYTF
NA	TRBV11-3	TRBJ2-2	NA	TGTGCCAGCAGTCAAAAATGGCGGATGAACACCGGGGAGCTGTTTTTT	CASSQKWRMNTGELFF
NA	TRBV6-8	TRBJ1-2	NA	TGTGCCAGCAGTTTTACAGGAAACTATGGCTACACCTTC	CASSFTGNYGYTF
NA	TRBV7-2	TRBJ2-3	medium-sized	TGTGCCAGCAGCCCAACAGCCACAGATACGCAGTATTTT	CASSPTATDTQYF
NA	TRBV28	TRBJ2-1	NA	TGTGCCAGCAGTTTACCGGGGACGCCGCTCAATGAGCAGTTCTTC	CASSLPGTPLNEQFF
NA	TRBV9	TRBJ1-1	medium-sized	TGTGCCAGCAGCGTAGACGGACGGGGCACTGAAGCTTTCTTT	CASSVDGRGTEAFF
TRBD2	TRBV11-3	TRBJ2-4	NA	TGTGCCAGCAGCTTGGGGCTAGCGGGTGGTAGTGGAAACATTCAGTACTTC	CASSLGLAGGSGNIQYF
NA	TRBV19	TRBJ1-1	NA	TGTGCCAGTAGTTCCCAGTACACTGAAGCTTTCTTT	CASSSQYTEAFF
NA	TRBV5-1	TRBJ1-1	NA	TGCGCCAGCAGCTTAGATCCTCGTCAAACGAACACTGAAGCTTTCTTT	CASSLDPRQTNTEAFF
TRBD1	TRBV18	TRBJ1-2	NA	TGTGCCAGCTCACCTTTACCGACAGGGGAGGGCTATGGCTACACCTTC	CASSPLPTGEGYGYTF
NA	TRBV7-4	TRBJ1-4	few	TGTGCCAGCAGGGACTGGGCCAATGAAAAACTGTTTTTT	CASRDWANEKLFF
TRBD1	TRBV6-8	TRBJ2-6	medium-sized	TGTGCCAGCAGTTACTTATTGGTGGACAGGGGGTTTGGCTGGGCCAACGTCCTGACTTTC	CASSYLLVDRGFGWANVLTF
NA	TRBV6-8	TRBJ1-1	NA	TGTGCCAGCAGTTACCAGCAACTCACTGAAGCTTTCTTT	CASSYQQLTEAFF
NA	TRBV11-3	TRBJ1-5	few	TGTGCCAGCAGCTTAGGGGGGCCCAATCAGCCCCAGCATTTT	CASSLGGPNQPQHF
NA	TRBV29-1	TRBJ2-1	NA	TGCAGCGTTGAAGATCGAAGACGGACTTACAATGAGCAGTTCTTC	CSVEDRRRTYNEQFF
TRBD2	TRBV19	TRBJ2-7	NA	TGTGCCAGTAGTGACAATAGCGGGGGAGACTACGAGCAGTACTTC	CASSDNSGGDYEQYF
NA	TRBV14	TRBJ1-1	large	TGTGCCAGCAGCCTCAGTGACGCGGCTGAAGCTTTCTTT	CASSLSDAAEAFF
TRBD2	TRBV15	TRBJ2-5	NA	TGTGCCACCAGCAGAACGGCCGGCGGGGGGGGCTGGGAGACCCAGTACTTC	CATSRTAGGGGWETQYF
NA	TRBV19	TRBJ2-2	NA	TGTGCCAGTCACCCCCATGGGGGGGCAAACACCGGGGAGCTGTTTTTT	CASHPHGGANTGELFF
TRBD1	TRBV11-3	TRBJ2-1	medium-sized	TGTGCCAGCAGCCCAGGGGGTAGTCGATCCTACAATGAGCAGTTCTTC	CASSPGGSRSYNEQFF
TRBD1	TRBV12-5	TRBJ1-1	few	TGTGCCAGCACCTTGAGGGGGCGCGGAAGCACTGAAGCTTTCTTT	CASTLRGRGSTEAFF
NA	TRBV9	TRBJ2-3	NA	TGTGCCAGCAGCGTAGGTCAGGGGACAGATACGCAGTATTTT	CASSVGQGTDTQYF
NA	TRBV18	TRBJ1-2	NA	TGTGCCAGCTCACCGGTCGGATCCTCGGTGTCCTATGGCTACACCTTC	CASSPVGSSVSYGYTF
TRBD1	TRBV19	TRBJ1-5	NA	TGTGCCAGTAGTCAAGGGGGCAGTCGGGAAAAGCCCCAGCATTTT	CASSQGGSREKPQHF
NA	TRBV11-3	TRBJ1-6	medium-sized	TGTGCCAGCAGCTTAGGCCAGGGCGAATATTCACCCCTCCACTTT	CASSLGQGEYSPLHF
NA	TRBV18	TRBJ2-1	NA	TGTGCCAGCTCACCAACCGCACTAGTCCTCTACAATGAGCAGTTCTTC	CASSPTALVLYNEQFF
NA	TRBV11-3	TRBJ2-7	NA	TGTGCCAGCAGCTTACGCCCCTCGAGTCCCGAGCAGTACTTC	CASSLRPSSPEQYF
NA	TRBV30	TRBJ2-2	NA	TGTGCCTGGAGTGAAGGGGCCGGGGAGCTGTTTTTT	CAWSEGAGELFF
NA	TRBV30	TRBJ1-3	NA	TGTGCCTGGAGTAAGGTCAGGGCTGGAAACACCATATATTTT	CAWSKVRAGNTIYF